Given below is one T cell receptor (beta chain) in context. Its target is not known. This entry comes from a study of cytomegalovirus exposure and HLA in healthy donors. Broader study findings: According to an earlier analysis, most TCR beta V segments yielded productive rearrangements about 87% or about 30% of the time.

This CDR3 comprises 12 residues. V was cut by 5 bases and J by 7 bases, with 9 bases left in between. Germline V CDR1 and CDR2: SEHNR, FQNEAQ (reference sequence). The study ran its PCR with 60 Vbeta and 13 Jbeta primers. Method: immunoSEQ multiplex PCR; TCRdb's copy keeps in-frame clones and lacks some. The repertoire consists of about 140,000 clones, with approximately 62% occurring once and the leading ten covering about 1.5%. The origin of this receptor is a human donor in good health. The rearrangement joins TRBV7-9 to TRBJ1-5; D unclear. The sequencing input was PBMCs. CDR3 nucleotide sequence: TGTGCCAGCAGCCAAACGGAGCAGCCCCAGCATTTT. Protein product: CASSQTEQPQHF.